The 19 T cell receptor beta chains below were found in one sample sequenced in a study of T-cell memory formation after mild COVID-19. TCRdb re-called the 5' RACE reads with MiXCR, one entry per CDR3 protein. The data show about 140,000 distinct CDR3 sequences, about 14% seen once. Material: PBMCs or a T cell subset sorted from them (not recorded which). Source of these receptors: an adult woman who had mild COVID-19 (a few samples of this study predate the infection). Cell type and time point are not known.

This clonotype turned up a few times. J is TRBJ1-1 and V is TRBV18; no clear D gene. Trimming stripped 6 bases from V and 4 bases from J, with 6 bases between. CDR1 and CDR2 (germline): KGHSH, LQKENI. CDR3 size: 11 residues. CDR3 nucleotide sequence: TGTGCCAGCTCGCCAGGCACTGAAGCTTTCTTT. Its translation: CASSPGTEAFF.

This clonotype has more than one count but fewer than ten. The chain joins TRBV7-3 to TRBJ2-1; D tentatively fits TRBD1 or TRBD2 (5 bases each). Germline CDR1 and CDR2: SGHTA and FQGTGA. The CDR3 length is 14 residues. Trimming took off 2 bases at V and 5 bases at J, with 10 bases between the two ends. In nucleotides, the CDR3 is TGTGCCAGCAGCTTAGCAGGGACCAACAATGAGCAGTTCTTC. Its protein product is CASSLAGTNNEQFF. Filled out from reference TRBV7-3 and TRBJ2-1, the complete variable domain reads GAGVSQTPSNKVTEKGKYVELRCDPISGHTALYWYRQSLGQGPEFLIYFQGTGAADDSGLPNDRFFAVRPEGSVSTLKIQRTERGDSAVYLCASSLAGTNNEQFFGPGTRLTVL.

This clonotype has only a few counts. The chain joins TRBV5-1 to TRBJ2-1, with D maybe TRBD2 (5 bases). In germline, CDR1 is SGHRS, CDR2 YFSETQ. This CDR3 has 15 amino acids. The germline V and J ends were trimmed by 0 bases and 2 bases, with 9 bases remaining between them. The CDR3, as DNA: TGCGCCAGCAGCTTGGGTGAGGGCCCCTACAATGAGCAGTTCTTC. Residues: CASSLGEGPYNEQFF.

V and J are TRBV4-3 and TRBJ2-1; 11 nucleotides align to TRBD2. CDR1 and CDR2 from the germline V gene are LGHNA and YSLEER. The CDR3 contains 15 residues. The trim removed 1 base at V and 12 bases at J, leaving 8 bases unmatched. CDR3 DNA sequence: TGCGCCAGCAGCCAAGTGGGGACTAGCGGTACGCGGCAGTTCTTC. Translated: CASSQVGTSGTRQFF.

A few counts support this clonotype. The chain links TRBV28 to TRBJ1-2, with unresolved D. The CDR3 length is 13 residues. The germline V and J ends were trimmed by 5 bases and 1 base, with 8 bases remaining between them. Germline V lookup: CDR1 MDHEN, CDR2 SYDVKM. CDR3 region: CASSNRNNYGYTF. In DNA form, the CDR3 reads TGTGCCAGCAGTAATAGGAATAACTATGGCTACACCTTC.

This clonotype was recorded at least ten times. CDR3 in amino acids: CASRPLPGTGLDEQYF. The CDR3 DNA follows: TGTGCCAGCAGGCCCCTTCCCGGGACAGGGCTAGACGAGCAGTACTTC. V gene TRBV7-6 combines with J gene TRBJ2-7, with TRBD1 matching 9 bases. Germline V gene sequence: CDR1 SGHVS, CDR2 FNYEAQ. There are 16 residues in the CDR3. The ends lost 6 bases at V and 5 bases at J; junction bases unmatched: 14.

The chain is built from TRBV5-1 and TRBJ2-3; D remains unclear. The CDR3 totals 14 residues. CDR1 SGHRS and CDR2 YFSETQ come from the germline V gene. Trimming stripped 1 base from V and 3 bases from J, with 9 bases between. Written as DNA, the CDR3 is TGCGCCAGCAGCTTGTGGCGTGAGACAGATACGCAGTATTTT. It translates to CASSLWRETDTQYF.

The chain combines TRBV5-6 with TRBJ2-7; D not certain. This CDR3 comprises 13 residues. Trimming removed 0 bases at V and 4 bases at J, with 8 bases between. CDR1 and CDR2 from the germline V gene are SGHDT and YYEEEE. The CDR3 sequence is CASSLGSRYEQYF. For the CDR3, the DNA is TGTGCCAGCAGCTTGGGAAGTAGATACGAGCAGTACTTC.

The chain links TRBV4-3 to TRBJ2-5; TRBD2 aligns across 10 bases. Germline V gene sequence: CDR1 LGHNA, CDR2 YSLEER. With V trimmed by 6 bases and J by 5 bases, 6 bases remained unmatched. This CDR3 region has 14 residues. The CDR3 here is CASRHSGRPETQYF. In DNA form, the CDR3 reads TGCGCCAGCAGACATAGCGGGAGGCCGGAGACCCAGTACTTC.

The V and J genes are TRBV9 and TRBJ2-3; 8 nucleotides agree with TRBD2. The CDR3 runs to 16 residues. V gave up 0 bases and J gave up 1 base; unmatched junction bases: 4. The germline V gene has CDR1 SGDLS and CDR2 YYNGEE. DNA for the CDR3: TGTGCCAGCAGCGTAGGAGCGGGGGAGGGCACAGATACGCAGTATTTT. The encoded protein is CASSVGAGEGTDTQYF.

Only a few counts were recorded for this clonotype. The V gene is TRBV5-1, the J gene TRBJ2-5; possibly TRBD2 for D (6 bases). The V gene's germline CDR1 is SGHRS and CDR2 YFSETQ. Trimming took off 7 bases at V and 2 bases at J, with 12 bases between the two ends. This CDR3 region has 13 residues. CDR3 bases: TGCGCCAGCCGGGACTTACGACAAGAGACCCAGTACTTC. Encoded protein: CASRDLRQETQYF.

This chain connects TRBV19 to TRBJ1-2; TRBD1 agrees at 9 bases. With 7 bases clipped from V and 2 bases from J, the junction kept 14 bases outside the gene matches. The CDR3 totals 17 residues. CDR1 and CDR2 (germline): LNHDA, SQIVND (reference sequence). The CDR3 here is CASMTKHPGQGNYGYTF. Written as DNA, the CDR3 is TGTGCCAGTATGACCAAGCACCCCGGACAGGGGAACTATGGCTACACCTTC. The whole variable domain, remainder taken from reference TRBV19 and TRBJ1-2, is DGGITQSPKYLFRKEGQNVTLSCEQNLNHDAMYWYRQDPGQGLRLIYYSQIVNDFQKGDIAEGYSVSREKKESFPLTVTSAQKNPTAFYLCASMTKHPGQGNYGYTFGSGTRLTVV.

The genes are TRBV19 and TRBJ2-1; possibly TRBD2 for D (8 bases). V was cut by 3 bases and J by 0 bases, with 12 bases left in between. CDR1 is LNHDA, CDR2 SQIVND, per germline (reference sequence). The CDR3 is 16 residues long. CDR3 nucleotide sequence: TGTGCCAGTAGTATCGGGGGGGACAGCTCCTACAATGAGCAGTTCTTC. It is translated as CASSIGGDSSYNEQFF.

This clonotype has only a few counts. The chain employs TRBV2 and TRBJ1-2; no clear D gene. V was shortened by 6 bases and J by 1 base, with 12 bases between the two germline ends. In germline, CDR1 is SNHLY, CDR2 FYNNEI. This CDR3 region has 14 residues. The CDR3 DNA reads TGTGCCAGCAGAAGACTAGCGAGTAACTATGGCTACACCTTC. This sequence encodes CASRRLASNYGYTF.

CDR3 sequence (DNA): TGCGCCAGCAGCCCTGGATCCCGACTCTATGGCTACACCTTC. Translated: CASSPGSRLYGYTF. The V gene is TRBV4-1, the J gene TRBJ1-2, with unresolved D. V shed 4 bases and J shed 4 bases, with 13 bases lying between them. CDR1 and CDR2 from the germline V gene are MGHRA and YSYEKL. There are 14 residues in the CDR3.

This clonotype was counted between two and nine times. V gene TRBV4-1 combines with J gene TRBJ1-6; D perhaps matches TRBD1 (6 bases). Looked up from germline, CDR1 is MGHRA and CDR2 is YSYEKL. V was clipped by 0 bases and J by 11 bases, with 8 bases between them. The CDR3 extends over 13 amino acids. The CDR3 here is CASSQDRGTPLHF. The CDR3, as DNA: TGCGCCAGCAGCCAAGACAGGGGTACACCCCTCCACTTT.

This clonotype was found a few times. The V gene is TRBV2, the J gene TRBJ2-1, with 9 bases matching TRBD2. The germline CDR1 and CDR2 sequences are SNHLY and FYNNEI. The CDR3 is 16 residues long. V lost 7 bases, J lost 4 bases, and 11 bases stayed unmatched. CDR3 DNA sequence: TGTGCCAGCAAAACGCTGGCTAGCGGGGTATACAATGAGCAGTTCTTC. Its protein product is CASKTLASGVYNEQFF.

The chain joins TRBV12-3 or TRBV12-4 to TRBJ2-5; TRBD2 is a possible D gene (6 bases). The length of the CDR3 is 17 residues. V dropped 1 base and J dropped 2 bases, with 17 bases sitting between them. CDR3 nucleotide sequence: TGTGCCAGCAGTTTAGGGGGGTCGGGACTGCGACAAGAGACCCAGTACTTC. It translates to CASSLGGSGLRQETQYF.

This clonotype was detected a few times. The gene calls are TRBV5-4 and TRBJ2-2; D gene uncertain. V was trimmed by 1 base and J by 0 bases, leaving 1 base between them. This CDR3 has 13 amino acids. Germline V CDR1 and CDR2: SGHNT, YYREEE (reference sequence). The CDR3 nucleotides read TGTGCCAGCAGCTTGCCGAACACCGGGGAGCTGTTTTTT. This translates into CASSLPNTGELFF.